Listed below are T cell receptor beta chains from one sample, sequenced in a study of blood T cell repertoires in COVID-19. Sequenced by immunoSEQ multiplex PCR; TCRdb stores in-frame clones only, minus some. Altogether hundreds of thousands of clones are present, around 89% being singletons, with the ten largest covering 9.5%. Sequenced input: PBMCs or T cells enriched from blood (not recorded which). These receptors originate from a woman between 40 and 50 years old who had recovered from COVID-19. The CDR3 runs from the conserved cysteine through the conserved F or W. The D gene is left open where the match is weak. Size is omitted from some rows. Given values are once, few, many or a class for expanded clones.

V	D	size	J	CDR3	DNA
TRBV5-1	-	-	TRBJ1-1	CASTPEGMLGGVNTEAFF	TGCGCCAGCACACCTGAGGGAATGTTGGGGGGAGTGAACACTGAAGCTTTCTTT
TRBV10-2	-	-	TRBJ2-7	CASSDGQFYEQYF	TGCGCCAGCAGTGACGGACAGTTCTACGAGCAGTACTTC
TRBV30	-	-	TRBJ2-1	CAWSVGSGNNEQFF	TGTGCCTGGAGTGTCGGTAGCGGAAACAATGAGCAGTTCTTC
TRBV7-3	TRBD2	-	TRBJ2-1	CASSSTGLVSSEQFF	TGTGCCAGCAGCTCCACGGGACTAGTCTCTAGTGAGCAGTTCTTC
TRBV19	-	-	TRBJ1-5	CATGGGEPQHF	TGTGCCACCGGGGGAGGAGAGCCCCAGCATTTT
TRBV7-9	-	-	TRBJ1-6	CATQPLHF	TGTGCCACACAACCCCTCCACTTT
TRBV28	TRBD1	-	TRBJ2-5	CASSQQGAPPQETQYF	TGTGCCAGCAGCCAACAGGGGGCGCCCCCCCAAGAGACCCAGTACTTC
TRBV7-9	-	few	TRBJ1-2	CASSLALDSNYGYTF	TGTGCCAGCAGCTTAGCTCTCGACAGTAACTATGGCTACACCTTC
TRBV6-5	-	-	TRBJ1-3	CASSLTGFSGNTIYF	TGTGCCAGCAGTCTCACAGGGTTCTCTGGAAACACCATATATTTT
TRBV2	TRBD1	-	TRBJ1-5	CASGTGINQPQHF	TGTGCCAGCGGGACAGGGATCAATCAGCCCCAGCATTTT
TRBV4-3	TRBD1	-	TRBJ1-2	CASSQAGGPYGYTF	TGCGCCAGCAGCCAAGCAGGGGGCCCATATGGCTACACCTTC
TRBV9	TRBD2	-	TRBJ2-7	CASSVASGGLPYEQYF	TGTGCCAGCAGCGTAGCAAGCGGGGGACTTCCCTACGAGCAGTACTTC
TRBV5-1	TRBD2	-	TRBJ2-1	CASSLRASGRTINEQFF	TGCGCCAGCAGCTTGAGGGCTAGCGGGAGGACGATTAATGAGCAGTTCTTC
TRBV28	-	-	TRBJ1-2	CASSFGTSKYGYTF	TGTGCCAGCAGTTTTGGGACTTCTAAGTATGGCTACACCTTC
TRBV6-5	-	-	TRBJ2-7	CASSYYRGGTYEQYF	TGTGCCAGCAGTTACTACCGGGGTGGTACCTACGAGCAGTACTTC
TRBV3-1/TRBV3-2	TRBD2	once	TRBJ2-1	CASSQDRVAGGEQFF	TGTGCCAGCAGCCAAGATCGAGTAGCGGGAGGTGAGCAGTTCTTC
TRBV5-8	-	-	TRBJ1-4	CASSSGGAPEKLFF	TGTGCCAGCAGCTCCGGCGGGGCGCCTGAAAAACTGTTTTTT
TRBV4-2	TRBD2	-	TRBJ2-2	CASSQDLSGRAWTGELFF	TGTGCCAGCAGCCAGGACCTGAGCGGGAGGGCCTGGACCGGGGAGCTGTTTTTT
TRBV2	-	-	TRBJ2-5	CASSEQLQETQYF	TGTGCCAGCAGTGAGCAGTTGCAAGAGACCCAGTACTTC
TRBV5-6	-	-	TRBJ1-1	CASSLTDTEAFF	TGTGCCAGCAGCTTGACAGACACTGAAGCTTTCTTT